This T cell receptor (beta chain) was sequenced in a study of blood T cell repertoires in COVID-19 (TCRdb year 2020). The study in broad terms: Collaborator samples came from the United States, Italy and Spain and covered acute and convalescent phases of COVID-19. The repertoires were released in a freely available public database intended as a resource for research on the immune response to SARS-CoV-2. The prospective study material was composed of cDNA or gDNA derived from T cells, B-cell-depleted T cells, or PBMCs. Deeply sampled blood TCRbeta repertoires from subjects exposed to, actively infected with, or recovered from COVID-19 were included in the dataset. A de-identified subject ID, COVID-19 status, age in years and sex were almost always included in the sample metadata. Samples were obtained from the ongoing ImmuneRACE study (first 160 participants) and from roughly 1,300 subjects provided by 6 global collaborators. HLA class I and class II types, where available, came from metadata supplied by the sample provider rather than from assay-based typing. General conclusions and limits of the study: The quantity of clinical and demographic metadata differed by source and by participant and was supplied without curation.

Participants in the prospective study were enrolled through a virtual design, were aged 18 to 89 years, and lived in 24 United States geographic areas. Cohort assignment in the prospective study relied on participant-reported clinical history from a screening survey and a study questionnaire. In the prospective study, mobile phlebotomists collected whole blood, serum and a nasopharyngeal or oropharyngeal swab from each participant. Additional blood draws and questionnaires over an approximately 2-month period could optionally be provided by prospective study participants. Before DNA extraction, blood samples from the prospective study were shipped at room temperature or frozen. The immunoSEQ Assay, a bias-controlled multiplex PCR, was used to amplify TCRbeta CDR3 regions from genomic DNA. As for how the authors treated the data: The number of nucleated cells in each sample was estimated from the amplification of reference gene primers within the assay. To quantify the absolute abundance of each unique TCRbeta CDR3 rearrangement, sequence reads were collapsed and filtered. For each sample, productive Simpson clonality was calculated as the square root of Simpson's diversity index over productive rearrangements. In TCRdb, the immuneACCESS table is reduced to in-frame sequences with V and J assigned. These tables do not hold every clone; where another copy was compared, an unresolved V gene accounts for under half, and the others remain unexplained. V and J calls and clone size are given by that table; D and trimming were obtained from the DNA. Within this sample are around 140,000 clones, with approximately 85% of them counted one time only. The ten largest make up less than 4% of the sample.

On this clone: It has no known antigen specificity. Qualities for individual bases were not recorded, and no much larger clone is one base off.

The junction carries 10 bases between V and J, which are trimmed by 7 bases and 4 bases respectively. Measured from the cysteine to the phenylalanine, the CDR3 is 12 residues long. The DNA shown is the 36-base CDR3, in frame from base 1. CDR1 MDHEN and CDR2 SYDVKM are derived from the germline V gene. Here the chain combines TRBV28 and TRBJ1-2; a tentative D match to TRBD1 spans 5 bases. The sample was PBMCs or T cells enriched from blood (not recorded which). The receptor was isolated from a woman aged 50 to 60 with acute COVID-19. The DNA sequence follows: TGTGCCAGCAATACAGGTGGCTATGGCTACACCTTC. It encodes CASNTGGYGYTF.